This is a list of T cell receptor beta chains from one sample in a study of blood T cell repertoires in COVID-19. The data were produced by immunoSEQ multiplex PCR, yet TCRdb's version contains in-frame clones alone and is incomplete. This sample yields a few hundred thousand clones, of which roughly nine tenths are seen a single time; approximately 1.3% belongs to the top ten. Material for sequencing was PBMCs or T cells enriched from blood (not recorded which). The receptors shown here come from a human donor in a cohort exposed to, infected with or recovered from COVID-19 (not recorded which). The donor label of this sample is uncertain. CDR3s include the opening cysteine and the closing phenylalanine or tryptophan.

CDR3	V	J
CASSIAQVNQPQHF	TRBV19	TRBJ1-5
CSVVQGPDTQYF	TRBV29-1	TRBJ2-3
CASSQVPGVGTDTQYF	TRBV4-3	TRBJ2-3
CASSLEPGEKNYGYTF	TRBV5-1	TRBJ1-2
CASSQNPQGEGNEQFF	TRBV4-1	TRBJ2-1
CALSSGQGYEQYF	TRBV30	TRBJ2-7
CASSYVPRTANEKLFF	TRBV6-6	TRBJ1-4
CATSDYGTFYTF	TRBV24-1	TRBJ1-2
CASSIRDRTPSPHEQFF	TRBV19	TRBJ2-1
CASSELWTGEKLFF	TRBV25-1	TRBJ1-4
CASSSSGQGTDTQYF	TRBV7-3	TRBJ2-3
CASSPRNEKLFF	TRBV2	TRBJ1-4
CASSYGTGYEQYF	TRBV6-5	TRBJ2-7
CASSQKTGLNTEAFF	TRBV5-4	TRBJ1-1
CASSSLKTSGGGNEQFF	TRBV27	TRBJ2-1
CASSVAGGIADTQYF	TRBV9	TRBJ2-3